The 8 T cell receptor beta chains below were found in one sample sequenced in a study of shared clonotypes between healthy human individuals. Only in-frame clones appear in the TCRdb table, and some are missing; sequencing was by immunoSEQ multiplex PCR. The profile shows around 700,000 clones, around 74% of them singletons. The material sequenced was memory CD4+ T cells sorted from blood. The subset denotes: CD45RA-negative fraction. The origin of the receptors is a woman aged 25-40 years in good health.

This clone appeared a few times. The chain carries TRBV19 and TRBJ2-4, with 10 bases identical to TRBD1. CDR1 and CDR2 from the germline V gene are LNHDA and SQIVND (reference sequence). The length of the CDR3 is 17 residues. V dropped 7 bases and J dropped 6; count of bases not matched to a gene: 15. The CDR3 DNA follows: TGTGCCAGTACCATAGGGGGGACAGGGGCCTTACGAAACATTCAGTACTTC. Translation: CASTIGGTGALRNIQYF.

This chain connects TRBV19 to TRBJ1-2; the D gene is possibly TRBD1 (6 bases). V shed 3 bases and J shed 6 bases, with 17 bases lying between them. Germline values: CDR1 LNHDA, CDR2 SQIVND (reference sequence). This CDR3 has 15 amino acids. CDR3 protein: CASSMGDTRLDGYTF. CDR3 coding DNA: TGTGCCAGTAGTATGGGGGACACCCGGCTGGATGGCTACACCTTC.

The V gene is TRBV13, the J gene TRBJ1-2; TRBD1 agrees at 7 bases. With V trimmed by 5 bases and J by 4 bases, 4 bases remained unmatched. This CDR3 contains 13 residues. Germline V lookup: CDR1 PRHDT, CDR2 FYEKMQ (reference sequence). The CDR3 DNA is TGTGCCAGCAGCGCGGACAGGAGCTATGGCTACACCTTC. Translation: CASSADRSYGYTF.

The CDR3 reads CASSPGGWGTEAFF. CDR3 DNA sequence: TGTGCCAGCTCACCGGGGGGCTGGGGCACTGAAGCTTTCTTT. The rearrangement uses TRBV18 and TRBJ1-1; D is possibly TRBD1 (6 bases). CDR3 length: 14 amino acids. Trimming took 3 bases from V and 4 from J, leaving 12 bases between them. The germline gives CDR1 KGHSH, CDR2 LQKENI.

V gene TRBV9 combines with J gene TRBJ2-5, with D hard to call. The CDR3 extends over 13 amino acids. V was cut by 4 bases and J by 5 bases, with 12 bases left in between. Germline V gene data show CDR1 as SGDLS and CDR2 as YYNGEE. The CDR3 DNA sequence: TGTGCCAGCAGCCTGGACGTAAAGGAGACCCAGTACTTC. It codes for CASSLDVKETQYF.

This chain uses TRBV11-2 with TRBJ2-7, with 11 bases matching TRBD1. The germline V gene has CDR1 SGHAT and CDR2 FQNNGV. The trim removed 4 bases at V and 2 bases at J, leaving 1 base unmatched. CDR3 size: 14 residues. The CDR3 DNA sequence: TGTGCCAGCAGCTGGGGACAGGGGGCCTACGAGCAGTACTTC. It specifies CASSWGQGAYEQYF.

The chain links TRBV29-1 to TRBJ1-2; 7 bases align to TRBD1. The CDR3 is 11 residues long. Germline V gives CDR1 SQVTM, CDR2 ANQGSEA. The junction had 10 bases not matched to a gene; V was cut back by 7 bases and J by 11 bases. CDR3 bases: TGCAGCGCTGCCCGGGACAGAGCATACACCTTC. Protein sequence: CSAARDRAYTF. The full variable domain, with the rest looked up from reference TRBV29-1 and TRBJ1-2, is SAVISQKPSRDICQRGTSLTIQCQVDSQVTMMFWYRQQPGQSLTLIATANQGSEATYESGFVIDKFPISRPNLTFSTLTVSNMSPEDSSIYLCSAARDRAYTFGSGTRLTVV.

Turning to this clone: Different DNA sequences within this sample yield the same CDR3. The CDR3 is CASSLVGASSYEQYF. In DNA, the CDR3 is TGTGCCAGCAGCCTGGTTGGGGCGTCGTCCTACGAGCAGTACTTC. The rearrangement links TRBV5-4 to TRBJ2-7; a possible D gene is TRBD1 (5 bases). The CDR3 spans 15 residues. CDR1 is SGHNT and CDR2 is YYREEE in the germline V gene (reference sequence). Trimming pared 4 bases from V and 1 base from J, leaving 15 bases between.